The clone carrying this T cell receptor (beta chain) was detected only a few times. This CDR3 has 14 amino acids. The germline gives CDR1 MNHEY, CDR2 SVGAGI. V lost 4 bases and J 1 base, leaving 10 bases between the germline ends. Researchers ran the PCR with 60 Vbeta and 13 Jbeta primers. Some clones are missing from TCRdb's copy, which holds only in-frame ones; the method was immunoSEQ multiplex PCR. Of about 180,000 clones listed, 55% to 75% are singletons. This sample was taken from a study of cytomegalovirus exposure and HLA in healthy donors. The sample consisted of PBMCs. The sequence was collected from a human donor in good health. The chain is built from TRBV6-5 and TRBJ1-1; D unresolved. Here the CDR3 reads CASSWRPKNTEAFF. The CDR3 region has the DNA TGTGCCAGCAGTTGGAGGCCGAAGAACACTGAAGCTTTCTTT.